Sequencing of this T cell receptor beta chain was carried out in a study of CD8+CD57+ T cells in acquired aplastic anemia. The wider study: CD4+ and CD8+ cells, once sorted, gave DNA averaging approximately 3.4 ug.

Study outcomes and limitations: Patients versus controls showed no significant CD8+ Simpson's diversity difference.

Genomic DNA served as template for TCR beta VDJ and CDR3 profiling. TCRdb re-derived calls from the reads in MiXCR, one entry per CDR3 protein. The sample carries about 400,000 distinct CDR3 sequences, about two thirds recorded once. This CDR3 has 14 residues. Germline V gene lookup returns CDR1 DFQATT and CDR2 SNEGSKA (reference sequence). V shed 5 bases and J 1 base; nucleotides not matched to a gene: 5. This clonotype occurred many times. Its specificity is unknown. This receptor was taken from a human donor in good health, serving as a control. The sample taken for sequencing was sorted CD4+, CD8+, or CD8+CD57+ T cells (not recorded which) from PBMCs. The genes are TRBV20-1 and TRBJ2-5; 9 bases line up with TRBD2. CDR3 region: CSADVAGAQETQYF. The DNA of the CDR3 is TGCAGTGCTGACGTAGCGGGGGCCCAAGAGACCCAGTACTTC.